One sample yielded the 10 T cell receptor beta chains listed below, sequenced in a study of blood T cell repertoires in COVID-19. The table came from immunoSEQ multiplex PCR; TCRdb's copy has only in-frame clones and leaves some out. The sample contains roughly 250,000 clones, around nine tenths of which appear only once. Material for sequencing was PBMCs or T cells enriched from blood (not recorded which). Source of these receptors: a woman in her 50s who had recovered from COVID-19.

This clone has more than one count but fewer than ten. The V call is TRBV18, the J call TRBJ1-6; 7 bases align to TRBD1. Trimming cost V 0 bases and J 0 bases; bases outside gene matches: 5. This CDR3 comprises 18 residues. Looked up from germline, CDR1 is KGHSH and CDR2 is LQKENI. CDR3 nucleotides: TGTGCCAGCTCACCACCGGTGCGACAGGGCTCCTATAATTCACCCCTCCACTTT. This gives the protein CASSPPVRQGSYNSPLHF.

The chain recombines TRBV6-5 with TRBJ2-2; no clear D gene. This CDR3 spans 12 amino acids. CDR1 and CDR2 from the germline V gene are MNHEY and SVGAGI. V was pared by 6 bases and J by 6 bases, with 8 bases between. The CDR3: CASSHRPGELFF. In nucleotides, the CDR3 is TGTGCCAGCAGCCACAGACCCGGGGAGCTGTTTTTT.

The chain links TRBV28 to TRBJ1-4; D is ambiguous. The CDR3 is 14 amino acids. V lost 3 bases, J lost 5 bases, and 10 bases lay in between. Germline V lookup: CDR1 MDHEN, CDR2 SYDVKM. The CDR3 region is CASSLVTGNEKLFF. CDR3 DNA sequence: TGTGCCAGCAGTTTGGTGACGGGAAATGAAAAACTGTTTTTT.

This clone was seen just once. This chain links TRBV18 with TRBJ2-3; TRBD1 matches 7 bases. V was clipped by 0 bases and J by 3 bases; unmatched bases: 0. Germline CDR1 is KGHSH and CDR2 is LQKENI. This CDR3 contains 14 residues. CDR3 bases: TGTGCCAGCTCACCACCGGACAGGACAGATACGCAGTATTTT. Translated: CASSPPDRTDTQYF.

The chain links TRBV11-2 to TRBJ2-5; 10 nucleotides align to TRBD1. CDR1 and CDR2 from the germline V gene are SGHAT and FQNNGV. After removal of 5 bases from V and 7 bases from J, the junction contained 13 bases not matched to a gene. The CDR3 totals 16 residues. DNA for the CDR3: TGTGCCAGCAGCAAGGGACAGGGGATCGCTGGGGGGACCCAGTACTTC. This translates into CASSKGQGIAGGTQYF.

This clone was found once. The chain employs TRBV10-1 and TRBJ1-5; the D is unclear. Trimming stripped 0 bases from V and 7 bases from J, with 7 bases between. Germline assignment: CDR1 WNHNN and CDR2 SYGVQD (reference sequence). This CDR3 is 13 amino acids long. The CDR3 here is CASSESIEQPQHF. CDR3 bases: TGCGCCAGCAGTGAGTCGATAGAGCAGCCCCAGCATTTT.

The chain employs TRBV5-1 and TRBJ2-7; 7 bases map to TRBD1. This CDR3 region has 16 residues. Trimming cost V 4 bases and J 0 bases; bases outside gene matches: 10. From germline, CDR1 is SGHRS and CDR2 YFSETQ. DNA for the CDR3: TGCGCCAGCAGCCCCCTTGACAGGGCCAGCTCCTACGAGCAGTACTTC. It is translated as CASSPLDRASSYEQYF.

The chain employs TRBV28 and TRBJ1-5; D ambiguous. V was cut by 3 bases and J by 11 bases, with 14 bases left in between. The CDR3 is 13 residues long. Germline CDR1 is MDHEN and CDR2 is SYDVKM. The CDR3: CASSFGLLESQHF. CDR3 nucleotides: TGTGCCAGCAGTTTCGGTTTATTGGAGTCCCAGCATTTT.

J is TRBJ1-3 and V is TRBV6-6; D perhaps matches TRBD1 (6 bases). This CDR3 comprises 15 residues. Trimming took 5 bases from V and 2 from J, leaving 13 bases between them. From germline, CDR1 is MNHNY and CDR2 SVGAGI (reference sequence). The CDR3 DNA follows: TGTGCCAGCAGTGTTACAGGGAGCGCTGGAAACACCATATATTTT. Translation gives CASSVTGSAGNTIYF.

The V and J genes are TRBV2 and TRBJ1-6; D is ambiguous. Trimming cost V 8 bases and J 9 bases, with 11 bases left between them. CDR3 size: 12 residues. Germline CDR1 SNHLY, CDR2 FYNNEI. The CDR3 sequence: CASLEYSSPLHF. The CDR3 DNA sequence: TGTGCCAGCTTAGAATATTCTTCACCCCTCCACTTT. Based on the CDR3 plus reference TRBV2 and TRBJ1-6, the full variable domain is EPEVTQTPSHQVTQMGQEVILRCVPISNHLYFYWYRQILGQKVEFLVSFYNNEISEKSEIFDDQFSVERPDGSNFTLKIRSTKLEDSAMYFCASLEYSSPLHFGNGTRLTVT.